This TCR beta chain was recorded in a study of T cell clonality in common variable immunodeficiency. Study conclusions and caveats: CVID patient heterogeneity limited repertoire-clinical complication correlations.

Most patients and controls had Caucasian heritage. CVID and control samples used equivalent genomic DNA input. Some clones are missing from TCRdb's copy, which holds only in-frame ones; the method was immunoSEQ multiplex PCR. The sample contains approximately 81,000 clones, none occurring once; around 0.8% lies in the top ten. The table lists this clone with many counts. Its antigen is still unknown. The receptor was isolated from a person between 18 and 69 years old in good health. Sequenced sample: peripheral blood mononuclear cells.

The CDR3 DNA, read in part, is TGTGCCAGTAGTCTCGGACTAGCGGGCAACAATGAG. Residues: CASSLGLAGNNE. The full CDR3 reads CASSLGLAGNNEQFF. This rearrangement joins TRBV19 to TRBJ2-1, with TRBD2 identical over 11 bases. The read ends 3 residues before the CDR3 terminus; that terminus is restored from the germline J gene. The J segment lost 5 bases and the V segment lost 5 bases, leaving 5 bases of the junction unmatched. Germline V gene sequence: CDR1 LNHDA, CDR2 SQIVND (reference sequence). This CDR3 comprises 15 residues.